The entry below gives a single T cell receptor beta chain sequence along with its context. What it recognizes is unknown. In TCRdb, the reads were re-called with MiXCR into one record per CDR3 protein. The sample has about 69,000 distinct CDR3 sequences, 25% to 30% seen once. These data are taken from a study of T cell repertoires in cytomegalovirus infection. Study observations and caveats: What dominated the ex vivo response were HLA-C-restricted CMV-specific TCR beta clonotypes.

From germline, CDR1 is SGHNT and CDR2 YENEEA. The CDR3 totals 19 residues. V was pared by 0 bases and J by 8 bases, with 26 bases between. The V gene is TRBV11-3, the J gene TRBJ2-1, with a weak D call TRBD2 (7 bases). Specimen: CD8+ T cells from cultured PBMCs, collected from culture after CMV antigen stimulation. This TCR was sampled from a human donor in good health (CMV status not recorded). Some clones in this sample may be carry-over from other donors' samples. The CDR3, as DNA: TGTGCCAGCAGCTTAGATTTGGGCCTGGAGGGGGGGCCTTGGGATGAGCAGTTCTTC. Translated, it gives CASSLDLGLEGGPWDEQFF.